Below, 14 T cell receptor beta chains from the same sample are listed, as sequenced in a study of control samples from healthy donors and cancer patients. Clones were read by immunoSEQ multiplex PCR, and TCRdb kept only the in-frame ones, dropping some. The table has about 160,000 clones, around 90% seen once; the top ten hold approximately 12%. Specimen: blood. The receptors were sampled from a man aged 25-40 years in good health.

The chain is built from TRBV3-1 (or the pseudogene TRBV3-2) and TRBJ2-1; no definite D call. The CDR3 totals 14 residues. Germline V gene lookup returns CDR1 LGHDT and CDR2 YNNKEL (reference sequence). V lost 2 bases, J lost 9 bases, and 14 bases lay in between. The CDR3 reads CASSQRSAQAEQFF. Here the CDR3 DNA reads TGTGCCAGCAGCCAAAGGTCCGCTCAGGCTGAGCAGTTCTTC.

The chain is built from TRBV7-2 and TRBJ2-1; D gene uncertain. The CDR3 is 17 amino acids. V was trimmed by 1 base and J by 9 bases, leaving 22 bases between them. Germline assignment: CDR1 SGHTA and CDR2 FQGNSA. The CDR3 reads CASSLEYYRAAGGEQFF. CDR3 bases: TGTGCCAGCAGCTTAGAGTATTATAGGGCGGCCGGCGGTGAGCAGTTCTTC.

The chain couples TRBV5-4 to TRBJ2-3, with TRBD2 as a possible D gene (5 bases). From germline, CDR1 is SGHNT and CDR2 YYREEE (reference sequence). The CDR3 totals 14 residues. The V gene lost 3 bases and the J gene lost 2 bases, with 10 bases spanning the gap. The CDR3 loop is CASSSQRPTDTQYF. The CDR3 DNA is TGTGCCAGCAGCTCCCAGCGGCCCACAGATACGCAGTATTTT.

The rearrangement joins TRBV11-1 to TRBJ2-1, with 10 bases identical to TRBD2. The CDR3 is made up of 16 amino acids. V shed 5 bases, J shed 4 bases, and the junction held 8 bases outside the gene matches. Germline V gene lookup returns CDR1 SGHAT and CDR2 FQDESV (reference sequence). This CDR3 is CASSRQGLAKYNEQFF. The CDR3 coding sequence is TGTGCCAGCAGCCGTCAGGGACTAGCGAAATACAATGAGCAGTTCTTC.

As DNA, the CDR3 is TGTGCCAGCAGTCCAGGAAGCACCGGGGAGCTGTTTTTT. Translated, it gives CASSPGSTGELFF. The chain couples TRBV6-4 to TRBJ2-2; D gene uncertain. Germline values: CDR1 MRHNA, CDR2 SNTAGT. The V end lost 5 bases, the J end lost 4 bases, and 8 bases lay between the germline ends. The CDR3 spans 13 residues.

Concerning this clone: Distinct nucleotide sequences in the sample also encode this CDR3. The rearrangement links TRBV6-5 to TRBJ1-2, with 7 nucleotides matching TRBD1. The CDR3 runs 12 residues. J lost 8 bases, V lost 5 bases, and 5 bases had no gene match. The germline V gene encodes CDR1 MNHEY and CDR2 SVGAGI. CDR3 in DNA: TGTGCCAGCAGTCGACAGGGTAACGGCTACACCTTC. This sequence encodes CASSRQGNGYTF.

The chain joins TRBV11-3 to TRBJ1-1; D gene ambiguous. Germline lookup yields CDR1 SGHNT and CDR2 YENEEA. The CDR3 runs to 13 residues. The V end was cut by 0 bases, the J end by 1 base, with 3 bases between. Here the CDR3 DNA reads TGTGCCAGCAGCTTAGACGGGAACACTGAAGCTTTCTTT. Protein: CASSLDGNTEAFF.

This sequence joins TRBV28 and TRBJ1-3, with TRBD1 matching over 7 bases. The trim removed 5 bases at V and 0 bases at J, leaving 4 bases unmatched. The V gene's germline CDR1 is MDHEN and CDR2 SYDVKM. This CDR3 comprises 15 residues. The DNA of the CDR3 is TGTGCCAGCAGTGACTGGGACAGCTCTGGAAACACCATATATTTT. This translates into CASSDWDSSGNTIYF.

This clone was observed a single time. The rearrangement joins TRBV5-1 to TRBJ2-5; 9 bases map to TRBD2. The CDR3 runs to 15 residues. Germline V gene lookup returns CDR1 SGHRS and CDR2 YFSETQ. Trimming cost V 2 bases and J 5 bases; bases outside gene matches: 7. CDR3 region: CASSFPSGARETQYF. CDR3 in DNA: TGCGCCAGCAGCTTCCCTAGCGGGGCTCGGGAGACCCAGTACTTC.

The CDR3, as DNA: TGTGCCAGCAGTGAAGCGAGAACAGACAATCAGCCCCAGCATTTT. This codes for CASSEARTDNQPQHF. The chain carries TRBV2 and TRBJ1-5; D is unclear. V was shortened by 0 bases and J by 3 bases, with 9 bases between the two germline ends. Germline V gene data show CDR1 as SNHLY and CDR2 as FYNNEI. This CDR3 comprises 15 residues. Full variable domain (remainder filled in from reference TRBV2 and TRBJ1-5): EPEVTQTPSHQVTQMGQEVILRCVPISNHLYFYWYRQILGQKVEFLVSFYNNEISEKSEIFDDQFSVERPDGSNFTLKIRSTKLEDSAMYFCASSEARTDNQPQHFGDGTRLSIL.

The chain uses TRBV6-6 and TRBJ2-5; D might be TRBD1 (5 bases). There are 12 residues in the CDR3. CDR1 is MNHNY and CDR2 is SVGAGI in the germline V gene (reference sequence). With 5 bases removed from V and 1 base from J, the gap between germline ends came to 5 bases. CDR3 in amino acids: CASSRGQETQYF. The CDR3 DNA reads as TGTGCCAGCAGTAGGGGCCAAGAGACCCAGTACTTC.

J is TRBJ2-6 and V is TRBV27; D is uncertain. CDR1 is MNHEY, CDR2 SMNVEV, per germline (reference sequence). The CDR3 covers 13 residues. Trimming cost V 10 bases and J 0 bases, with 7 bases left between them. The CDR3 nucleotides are TGTGCCACCATGAGCTCTGGGGCCAACGTCCTGACTTTC. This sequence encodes CATMSSGANVLTF.

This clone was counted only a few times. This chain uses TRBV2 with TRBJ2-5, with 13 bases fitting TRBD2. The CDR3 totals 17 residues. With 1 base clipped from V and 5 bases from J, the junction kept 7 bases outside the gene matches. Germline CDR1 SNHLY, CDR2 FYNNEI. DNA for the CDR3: TGTGCCAGCAGTGAAGGGCGGAGACTAGCGGGAGGCGAGACCCAGTACTTC. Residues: CASSEGRRLAGGETQYF.

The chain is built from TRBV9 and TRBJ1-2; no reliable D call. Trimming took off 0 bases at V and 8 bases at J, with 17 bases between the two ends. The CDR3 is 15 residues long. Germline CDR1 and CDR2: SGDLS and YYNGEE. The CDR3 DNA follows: TGTGCCAGCAGCGTAGTCGAGCGGGCCCCGGGGGGCTACACCTTC. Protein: CASSVVERAPGGYTF. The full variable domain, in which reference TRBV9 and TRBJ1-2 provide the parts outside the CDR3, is DSGVTQTPKHLITATGQRVTLRCSPRSGDLSVYWYQQSLDQGLQFLIQYYNGEERAKGNILERFSAQQFPDLHSELNLSSLELGDSALYFCASSVVERAPGGYTFGSGTRLTVV.